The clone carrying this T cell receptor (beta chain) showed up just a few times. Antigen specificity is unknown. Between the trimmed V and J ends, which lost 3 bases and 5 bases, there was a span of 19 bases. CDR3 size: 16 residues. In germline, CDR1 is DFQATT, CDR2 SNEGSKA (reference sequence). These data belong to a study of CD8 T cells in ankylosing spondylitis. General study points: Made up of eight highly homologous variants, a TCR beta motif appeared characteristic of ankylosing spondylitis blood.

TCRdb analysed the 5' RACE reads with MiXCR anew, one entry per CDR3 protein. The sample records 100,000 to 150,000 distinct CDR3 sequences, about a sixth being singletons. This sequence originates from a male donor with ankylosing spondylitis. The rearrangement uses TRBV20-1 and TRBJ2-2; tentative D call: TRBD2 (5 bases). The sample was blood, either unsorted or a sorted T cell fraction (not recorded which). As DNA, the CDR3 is TGCAGTGCTAGCCGCGGGCCGGCCGGGTGGACCGGGGAGCTGTTTTTT. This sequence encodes CSASRGPAGWTGELFF.